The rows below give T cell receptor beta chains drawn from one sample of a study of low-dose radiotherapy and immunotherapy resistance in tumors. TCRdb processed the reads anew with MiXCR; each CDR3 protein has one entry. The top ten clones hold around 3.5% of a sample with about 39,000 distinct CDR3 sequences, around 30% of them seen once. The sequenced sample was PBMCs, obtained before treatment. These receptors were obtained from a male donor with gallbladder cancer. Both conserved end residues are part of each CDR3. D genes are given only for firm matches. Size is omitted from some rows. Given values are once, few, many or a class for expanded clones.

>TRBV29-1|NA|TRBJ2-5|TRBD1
CSHGQGAKLPGTQYF
TGCAGCCACGGACAGGGGGCGAAGTTGCCAGGGACCCAGTACTTC
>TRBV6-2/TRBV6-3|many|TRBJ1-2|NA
CASSILRDVDYGYTF
TGTGCCAGCAGTATCCTCCGGGACGTCGACTATGGCTACACCTTC
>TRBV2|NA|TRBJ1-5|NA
CASSVYSNQPQHF
TGTGCCAGCAGTGTGTATAGCAATCAGCCCCAGCATTTT
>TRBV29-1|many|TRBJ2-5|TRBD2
CSVVWGGETQYF
TGCAGCGTCGTCTGGGGGGGAGAGACCCAGTACTTC
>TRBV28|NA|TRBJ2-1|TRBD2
CASSLHGTSGRIVGFGEQFF
TGTGCCAGCAGCCTTCACGGGACTAGCGGGAGGATTGTCGGGTTCGGTGAGCAGTTCTTC
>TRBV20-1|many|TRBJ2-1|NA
CSAVSGDGGVYNEQFF
TGCAGTGCCGTCTCTGGTGATGGCGGGGTTTACAATGAGCAGTTCTTC
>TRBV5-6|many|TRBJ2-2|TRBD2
CASSFGGLADTGELFF
TGTGCCAGCAGCTTCGGGGGACTAGCGGACACCGGGGAGCTGTTTTTT
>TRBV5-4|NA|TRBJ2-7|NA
CASSNPTKRTRQYF
TGTGCCAGCAGTAACCCCACTAAACGAACGAGGCAGTACTTC
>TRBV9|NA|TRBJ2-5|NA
CASSVGVRGETQYF
TGTGCCAGCAGCGTAGGGGTACGAGGGGAGACCCAGTACTTC
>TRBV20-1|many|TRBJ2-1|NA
CSASRDNYNEQFF
TGCAGTGCTAGCCGGGACAACTACAATGAGCAGTTCTTC
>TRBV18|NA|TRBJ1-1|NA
CASSPNPSGTEAFF
TGTGCCAGCTCACCTAATCCCTCGGGCACTGAAGCTTTCTTT
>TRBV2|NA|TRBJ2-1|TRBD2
CASSVRTSGGNEQFF
TGTGCCAGCAGTGTTCGGACTAGCGGGGGAAATGAGCAGTTCTTC
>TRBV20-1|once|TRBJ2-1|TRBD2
CSASLPGRGGRNEQFF
TGCAGTGCTAGTCTTCCCGGCCGGGGAGGGCGCAATGAGCAGTTCTTC
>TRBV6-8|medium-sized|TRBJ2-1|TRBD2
CASSPWTSGDNEQFF
TGTGCCAGCAGTCCATGGACTAGCGGGGACAATGAGCAGTTCTTC
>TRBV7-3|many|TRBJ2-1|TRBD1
CASSLTGTGGLNEQFF
TGTGCCAGCAGCCTAACCGGGACAGGGGGCTTAAATGAGCAGTTCTTC
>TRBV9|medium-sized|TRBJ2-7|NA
CASGPRDGYEQYF
TGTGCCAGCGGTCCCCGGGACGGCTACGAGCAGTACTTC
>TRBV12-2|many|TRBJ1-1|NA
CASPIGSENTEAFF
TGTGCAAGTCCTATAGGCTCCGAGAACACTGAAGCTTTCTTT
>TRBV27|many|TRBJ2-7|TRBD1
CASSFGTGLKQYF
TGTGCCAGCAGTTTTGGGACAGGCCTAAAGCAGTACTTC
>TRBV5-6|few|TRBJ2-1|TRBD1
CASSLVVGGRNEQFF
TGTGCCAGCAGCTTGGTTGTAGGGGGCCGTAATGAGCAGTTCTTC
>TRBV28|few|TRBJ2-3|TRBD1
CASSFTQWEQGRDTQYF
TGTGCCAGCAGTTTCACTCAATGGGAACAGGGGAGAGATACGCAGTATTTT
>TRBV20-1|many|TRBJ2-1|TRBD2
CSASRGGGEQFF
TGCAGTGCTAGCCGCGGGGGGGGGGAGCAGTTCTTC
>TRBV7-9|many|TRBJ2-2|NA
CASSPGDLTGELFF
TGTGCCAGCAGCCCTGGGGACCTCACCGGGGAGCTGTTTTTT
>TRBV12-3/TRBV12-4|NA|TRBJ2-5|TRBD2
CASSLRGGRETQYF
TGTGCCAGCAGTTTGCGCGGGGGTCGAGAGACCCAGTACTTC
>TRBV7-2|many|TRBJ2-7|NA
CASSLGPGYEQYF
TGTGCCAGCAGCCTGGGACCCGGCTACGAGCAGTACTTC
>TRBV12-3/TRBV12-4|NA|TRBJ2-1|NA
CASSPTGHLVDEQFF
TGTGCCAGCAGTCCAACGGGACACCTCGTGGATGAGCAGTTCTTC
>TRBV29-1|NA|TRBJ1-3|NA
CSVESGNTIYF
TGCAGCGTTGAAAGCGGAAACACCATATATTTT
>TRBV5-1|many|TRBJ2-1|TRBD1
CASSGGQKSSYNEQFF
TGCGCCAGCAGCGGGGGACAGAAAAGCTCCTACAATGAGCAGTTCTTC
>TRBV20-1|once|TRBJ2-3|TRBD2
CSARAGDPSTDTQYF
TGCAGTGCTAGGGCGGGGGACCCTAGCACAGATACGCAGTATTTT
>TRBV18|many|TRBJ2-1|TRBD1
CASSPPTGSSYNEQFF
TGTGCCAGCTCACCACCGACAGGGAGCTCCTACAATGAGCAGTTCTTC
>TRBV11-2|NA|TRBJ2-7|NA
CASSTPGHRLYF
TGTGCCAGCAGTACACCTGGGCACCGTCTGTACTTC
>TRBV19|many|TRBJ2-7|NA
CASSTDFYEQYF
TGTGCCAGTAGTACGGATTTCTACGAGCAGTACTTC
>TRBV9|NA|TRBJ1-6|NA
CASSVGTTSQPLHF
TGTGCCAGCAGCGTCGGTACTACCTCACAACCCCTCCACTTT
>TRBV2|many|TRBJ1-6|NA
CASARNNSPLHF
TGTGCCAGCGCCAGAAATAATTCACCCCTCCACTTT
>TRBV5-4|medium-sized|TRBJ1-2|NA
CASSPPQARGWGYTF
TGTGCCAGCAGCCCCCCCCAGGCCAGGGGATGGGGCTACACCTTC
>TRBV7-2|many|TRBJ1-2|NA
CASSLAASGIYGYTF
TGTGCCAGCAGCTTAGCGGCGTCAGGGATCTATGGCTACACCTTC
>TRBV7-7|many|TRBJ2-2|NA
CASSSDRLMTGELFF
TGTGCCAGCAGCTCCGACAGGTTAATGACCGGGGAGCTGTTTTTT
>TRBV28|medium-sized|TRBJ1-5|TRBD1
CASSFGTGGSQPQHF
TGTGCCAGCAGTTTTGGGACAGGGGGTAGTCAGCCCCAGCATTTT
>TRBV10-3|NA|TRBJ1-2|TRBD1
CATQGQGQHYGYTF
TGTGCCACCCAGGGACAGGGTCAGCACTATGGCTACACCTTC
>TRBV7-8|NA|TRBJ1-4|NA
CASSLGAARQNEKLFF
TGTGCCAGCAGCTTAGGGGCGGCTAGACAGAATGAAAAACTGTTTTTT
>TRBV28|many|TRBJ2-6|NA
CASSLRGGANVLTF
TGTGCCAGCAGTTTGCGGGGCGGGGCCAACGTCCTGACTTTC
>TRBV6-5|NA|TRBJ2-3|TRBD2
CASSSGQAGGRRRTDTQYF
TGTGCCAGCAGTTCTGGTCAGGCGGGAGGCCGCCGTCGCACAGATACGCAGTATTTT
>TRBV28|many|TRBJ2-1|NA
CASAGYEQFF
TGTGCCAGCGCTGGATATGAGCAGTTCTTC
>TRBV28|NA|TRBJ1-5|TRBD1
CASKTGTGVSNQPQHF
TGTGCCAGCAAAACCGGGACAGGGGTGAGCAATCAGCCCCAGCATTTT
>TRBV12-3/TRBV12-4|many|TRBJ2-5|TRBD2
CASSLAGGPETQYF
TGTGCCAGCAGTTTGGCGGGGGGGCCAGAGACCCAGTACTTC
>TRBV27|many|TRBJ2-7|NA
CASGTTRAYEQYF
TGTGCCAGTGGGACAACCCGGGCCTACGAGCAGTACTTC
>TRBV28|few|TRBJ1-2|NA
CASSYTDGYTF
TGTGCCAGCAGTTACACGGATGGCTACACCTTC
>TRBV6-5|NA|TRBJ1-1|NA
CASSSPHTNTEAFF
TGTGCCAGCAGTTCCCCCCACACGAACACTGAAGCTTTCTTT
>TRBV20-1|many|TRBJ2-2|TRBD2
CSAISPGLVGGELFF
TGCAGTGCCATTTCCCCGGGACTAGTGGGGGGGGAGCTGTTTTTT